This TCR beta chain was identified during a study of blood T cell repertoires in COVID-19. The wider study: From the United States, Italy and Spain came samples of acute and convalescent COVID-19. T cells, B-cell-depleted T cells, or PBMCs provided the cDNA or gDNA that served as material.

As originally analysed: Cell counts per sample came from amplifying reference gene primers. Measured with immunoSEQ multiplex PCR; TCRdb has only the in-frame clones, and not every one. V and J calls and clone size are given by that table; D and trimming were obtained from the DNA. This table holds about 360,000 clones, 85% to 90% found once. CDR3 length equals 19 residues. Germline V gives CDR1 SGHTS, CDR2 YDEGEE. Losses at the gene ends were 2 bases for V and 8 bases for J; bases not matched to a gene: 18. The TCR was taken from a human donor in a cohort sampled during active COVID-19. Sequenced: peripheral blood. The V gene is TRBV5-8, the J gene TRBJ2-1, with TRBD1 matching 11 bases. The CDR3 sequence is CASSLEGFPGQGGFDEQFF. CDR3 DNA: TGTGCCAGCAGCTTAGAAGGTTTTCCGGGACAGGGGGGTTTCGATGAGCAGTTCTTC.